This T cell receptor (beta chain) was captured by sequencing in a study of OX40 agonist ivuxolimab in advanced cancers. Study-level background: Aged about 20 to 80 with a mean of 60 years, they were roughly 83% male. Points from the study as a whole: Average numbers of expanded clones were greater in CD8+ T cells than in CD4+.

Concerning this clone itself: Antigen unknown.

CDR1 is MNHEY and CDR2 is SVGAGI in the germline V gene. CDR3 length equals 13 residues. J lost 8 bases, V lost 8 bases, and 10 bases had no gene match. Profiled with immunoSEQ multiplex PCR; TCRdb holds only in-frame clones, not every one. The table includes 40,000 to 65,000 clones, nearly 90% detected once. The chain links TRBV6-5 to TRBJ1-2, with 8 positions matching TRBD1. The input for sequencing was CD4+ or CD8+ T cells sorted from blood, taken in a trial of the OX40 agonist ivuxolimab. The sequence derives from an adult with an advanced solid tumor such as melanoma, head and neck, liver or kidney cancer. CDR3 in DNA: TGTGCCAGCGGTCCAGGACAGGGTTGGGGCTACACCTTC. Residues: CASGPGQGWGYTF.